This T cell receptor beta chain was observed in a study of human T cells and chemical hapten exposure. This clonotype has more than one count but fewer than ten. Its antigen is undetermined. V lost 2 bases, J lost 8 bases, and 5 bases stayed unmatched. The CDR3 is made up of 15 amino acids. Individual cDNA molecules (in the library) carried attached unique molecular identifiers. MiXCR, run by TCRdb on the RACE reads, gives a single entry per CDR3 protein. The sample contains approximately 81,000 distinct CDR3 sequences, 7% to 9% of which appear only once. General observations from the study: TCRs above 1 in 1000 frequency stayed constant with DPC sensitization.

Time point of the sample: healthy volunteer bleed at 6 weeks. Unfractionated whole blood was the source of the extracted total RNA. Sequencing was performed on whole blood. The V gene is TRBV12-3 or TRBV12-4, the J gene TRBJ1-6; 8 positions agree with TRBD1. The receptor was isolated from a male donor in good health. Some clones in this sample may be carry-over from other donors' samples. Here the CDR3 DNA reads TGTGCCAGCAGTTTACAGAGGACAGGGTATTCACCCCTCCACTTT. It yields the protein CASSLQRTGYSPLHF.